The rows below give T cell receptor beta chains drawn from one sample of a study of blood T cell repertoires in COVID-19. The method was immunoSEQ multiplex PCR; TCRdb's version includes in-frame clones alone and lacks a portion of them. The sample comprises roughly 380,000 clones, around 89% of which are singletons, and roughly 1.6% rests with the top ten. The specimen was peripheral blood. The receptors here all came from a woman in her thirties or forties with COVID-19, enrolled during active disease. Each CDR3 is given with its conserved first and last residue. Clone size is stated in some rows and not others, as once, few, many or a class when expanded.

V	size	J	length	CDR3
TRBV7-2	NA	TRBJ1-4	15	CASSQSTGSNEKLFF
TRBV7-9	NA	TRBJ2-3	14	CASSPDRGQDTQYF
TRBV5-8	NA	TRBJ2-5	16	CASSFTRLADPETQYF
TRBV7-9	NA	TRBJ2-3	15	CASGTQAGGPDTQYF
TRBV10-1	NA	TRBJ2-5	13	CASSRGWQETQYF
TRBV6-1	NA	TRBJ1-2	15	CASSEGRGQWYGYTF
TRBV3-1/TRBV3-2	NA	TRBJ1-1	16	CASSQDLVTGATEAFF
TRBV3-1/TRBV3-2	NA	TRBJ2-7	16	CASSQTSGQGSYEQYF
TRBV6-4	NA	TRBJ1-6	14	CASSDGLGNSPLHF
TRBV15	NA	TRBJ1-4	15	CATSRGAPTNEKLFF
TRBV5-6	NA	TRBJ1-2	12	CASTQTNYGYTF
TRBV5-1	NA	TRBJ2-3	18	CASSAMRGATKTTDTQYF
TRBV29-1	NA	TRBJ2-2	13	CSVGQGNTGELFF
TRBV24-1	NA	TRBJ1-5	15	CATAGTGLGNQPQHF
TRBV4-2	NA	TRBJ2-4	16	CASSRPEGMGKNIQYF
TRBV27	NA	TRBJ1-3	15	CASRQGANSGNTIYF
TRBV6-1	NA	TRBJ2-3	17	CASSKDRLALPTDTQYF
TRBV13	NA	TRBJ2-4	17	CASSLGPGGATKNIQYF
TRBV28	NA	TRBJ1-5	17	CASSLWTGIGSNQPQHF
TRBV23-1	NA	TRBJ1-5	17	CASSQGGGLYSNQPQHF
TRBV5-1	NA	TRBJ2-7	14	CASSLTVPLSEQYF
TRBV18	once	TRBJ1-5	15	CASSPGDRVDQPQHF
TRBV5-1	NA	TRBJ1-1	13	CASSSQGATEAFF
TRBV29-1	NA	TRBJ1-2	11	CSVEDPGGRPF
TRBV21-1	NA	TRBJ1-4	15	CASSKEAGFGEKLFF
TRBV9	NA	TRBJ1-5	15	CASSVEGGEDQPQHF
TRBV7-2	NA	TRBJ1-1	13	CASSLDSNTEAFF
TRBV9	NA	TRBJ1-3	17	CASSVQEVMRSGNTIYF
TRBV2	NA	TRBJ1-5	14	CASRRNGVYQPQHF
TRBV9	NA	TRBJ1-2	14	CASGASFFNYGYTF
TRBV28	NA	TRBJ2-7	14	CASSRNPRDYEQYF
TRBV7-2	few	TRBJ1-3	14	CASSLVGPGNTIYF
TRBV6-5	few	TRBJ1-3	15	CASIQGQFSGNTIYF
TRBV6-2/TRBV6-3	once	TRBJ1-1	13	CASSYSDRAEAFF
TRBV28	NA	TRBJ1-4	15	CASRATGRPNEKLFF
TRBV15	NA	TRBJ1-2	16	CATSRDFTQPLYGYTF
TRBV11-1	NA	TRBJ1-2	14	CASSLSDGSYGYTF
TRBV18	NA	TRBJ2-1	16	CASSPPETGGEGEQFF
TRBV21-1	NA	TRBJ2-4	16	CASSKVGNLAKNIQYF
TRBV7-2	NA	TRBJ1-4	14	CASSLQGSNEKLFF
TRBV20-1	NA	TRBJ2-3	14	CSASPGLTTDTQYF
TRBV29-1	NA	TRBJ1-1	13	CSALRQANTEAFF
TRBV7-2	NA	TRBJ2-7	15	CASSLLWAGDHEQYF
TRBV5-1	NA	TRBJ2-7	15	CASSPRLADSYEQYF
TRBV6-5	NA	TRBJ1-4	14	CASSYWSGEGKLFF
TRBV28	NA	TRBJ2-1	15	CASTIRLLDYNEQFF
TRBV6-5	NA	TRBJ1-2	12	CASIPPGEGYTF
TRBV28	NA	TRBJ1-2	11	CASSLFNGYTF
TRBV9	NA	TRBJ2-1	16	CASSVAPGRALNEQFF
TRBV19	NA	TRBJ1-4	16	CASSIGGRLLGEKLFF
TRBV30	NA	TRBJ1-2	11	CAWDRNYGYTF
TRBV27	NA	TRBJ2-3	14	CASSERGGFDTQYF
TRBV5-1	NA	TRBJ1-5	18	CASSFHGTGNYSNQPQHF
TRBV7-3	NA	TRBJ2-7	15	CASSPIAGAVYEQYF
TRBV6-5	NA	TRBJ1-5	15	CASSLGQYSNQPQHF
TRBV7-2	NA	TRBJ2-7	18	CASSLVLLAGVGSYEQYF
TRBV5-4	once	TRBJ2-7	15	CASSLAFWDRGEQYF
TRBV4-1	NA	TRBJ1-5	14	CASSQKQGRQPQHF
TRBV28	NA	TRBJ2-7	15	CASSTPGTGYHEQYF